The 21 T cell receptor beta chains listed next were all sequenced from one sample in a study of T cells in narcolepsy. Using immunoSEQ multiplex PCR, the repertoire was profiled, and TCRdb retains in-frame clones only, with some absent. The table has 20,000 to 30,000 clones, around 85% seen once. The sequenced material came from CD45RA- memory CD4+ T cells from PBMCs. The source of these receptors is a human donor with narcolepsy.

This clone is a singleton in its sample. The rearrangement uses TRBV7-9 and TRBJ1-2; 8 bases map to TRBD1. The V gene end was trimmed by 0 bases and the J gene end by 5 bases; junction bases not matched to a gene: 8. There are 16 residues in the CDR3. The V gene's germline CDR1 is SEHNR and CDR2 FQNEAQ (reference sequence). The CDR3 here is CASSLAGGTGAYGYTF. The CDR3, as DNA: TGTGCCAGCAGCTTAGCAGGGGGGACAGGAGCGTATGGCTACACCTTC.

The V call is TRBV9, the J call TRBJ1-2, with 9 bases lining up with TRBD1. The germline V gene has CDR1 SGDLS and CDR2 YYNGEE. This CDR3 comprises 13 residues. The ends lost 3 bases at V and 8 bases at J; junction bases unmatched: 5. The CDR3 nucleotides are TGTGCCAGCAGCGCAGGACAGGGGAGCGGCTACACCTTC. This gives the protein CASSAGQGSGYTF.

CDR3 DNA: TGTGCCAGCAGAGCGGGAGGCCTGTCTAATGAGCAGTTCTTC. Translating it yields CASRAGGLSNEQFF. The genes are TRBV27 and TRBJ2-1; 9 bases match TRBD2. Germline V CDR1 and CDR2: MNHEY, SMNVEV (reference sequence). This CDR3 has 14 residues. V lost 6 bases and J lost 7; bases outside the gene matches: 7.

This chain joins TRBV30 and TRBJ1-2; 8 positions agree with TRBD1. In germline, CDR1 is GTSNPN, CDR2 SVGIG (reference sequence). The J segment lost 5 bases and the V segment lost 3 bases, leaving 8 bases of the junction unmatched. The CDR3 is 14 residues long. In DNA form, the CDR3 reads TGTGCCTGGAGGGGGACAGGACGACTATATGGCTACACCTTC. Residues: CAWRGTGRLYGYTF.

The rearrangement uses TRBV7-3 and TRBJ2-5; TRBD1 aligns across 9 bases. The CDR3 has 13 residues. Germline CDR1 and CDR2: SGHTA and FQGTGA. V lost 5 bases and J lost 5; bases outside the gene matches: 3. This CDR3 is CASSRDREETQYF. In nucleotides, the CDR3 is TGTGCCAGCAGCCGGGACAGGGAGGAGACCCAGTACTTC.

This clone occurred a few times. CDR3 sequence (DNA): TGTGCCAGTAGTATCGGGGGGGCAGACTATGGCTACACCTTC. Protein: CASSIGGADYGYTF. The rearrangement links TRBV19 to TRBJ1-2, with D perhaps TRBD1 (6 bases). Germline-derived CDR1 and CDR2 are LNHDA and SQIVND (reference sequence). This CDR3 region has 14 residues. V was pared by 3 bases and J by 3 bases, with 11 bases between.

This chain uses TRBV19 with TRBJ2-5; 9 bases are a match to TRBD1. This CDR3 region has 14 residues. V trimming: 5 bases; J trimming: 4 bases; junction bases outside the gene matches: 5. CDR1 LNHDA and CDR2 SQIVND come from the germline V gene (reference sequence). The DNA for the CDR3 is TGTGCCAGTAGTGACAGGGGGTTTGGAGAGACCCAGTACTTC. This translates into CASSDRGFGETQYF.

The V call is TRBV10-3, the J call TRBJ1-5; 7 positions agree with TRBD1. Trimming took 4 bases from V and 8 from J; bases not matched to a gene: 8. The V gene's germline CDR1 is ENHRY and CDR2 SYGVKD. This CDR3 has 14 amino acids. This CDR3 is CAISAGGEEEPQHF. The CDR3 DNA follows: TGTGCCATCAGTGCAGGGGGAGAAGAGGAGCCCCAGCATTTT.

As to this clone: An end of the junction does not agree with germline; a read error may underlie this. The V gene is TRBV5-6, the J gene TRBJ1-1; 12 bases agree with TRBD1. The CDR3 spans 15 residues. Germline CDR1 reads SGHDT; CDR2 reads YYEEEE. The CDR3 spells CARSLGTGGAGEAFF. The CDR3 DNA follows: TGTGCCCGCAGCTTGGGGACAGGGGGCGCAGGTGAAGCTTTCTTT.

The gene calls are TRBV6-5 and TRBJ1-2; D is perhaps TRBD1 (5 bases). Germline V gene data show CDR1 as MNHEY and CDR2 as SVGAGI. V was shortened by 5 bases and J by 6 bases, with 16 bases between the two germline ends. The CDR3 totals 14 residues. The CDR3 spells CASSPTGEGDGYTF. The CDR3 DNA sequence: TGTGCCAGCAGTCCTACGGGGGAAGGAGATGGCTACACCTTC.

V gene TRBV7-4 combines with J gene TRBJ2-7; 10 bases are shared with TRBD1. The CDR3 loop spans 16 amino acids. Germline values: CDR1 SGHVT, CDR2 SQSDAQ. V trimming: 2 bases; J trimming: 4 bases; junction bases outside the gene matches: 8. The CDR3 region has the DNA TGTGCCAGCAGCTTATCCGAGGGGACAGGGGTATACGAGCAGTACTTC. This sequence encodes CASSLSEGTGVYEQYF.

The chain uses TRBV10-3 and TRBJ1-1; 9 bases align to TRBD1. Germline loops: CDR1 ENHRY, CDR2 SYGVKD. With V trimmed by 2 bases and J by 6 bases, 10 bases remained unmatched. There are 16 residues in the CDR3. The CDR3 reads CAISESGTGQVAEAFF. CDR3 coding DNA: TGTGCCATCAGTGAGAGTGGGACAGGGCAGGTCGCTGAAGCTTTCTTT.

The V and J genes are TRBV30 and TRBJ2-2; D might be TRBD2 (6 bases). The CDR3 contains 15 residues. V was pared by 0 bases and J by 7 bases, with 15 bases between. CDR1 and CDR2 from the germline V gene are GTSNPN and SVGIG (reference sequence). This CDR3 reads CAWSVRALGGGELFF. Written as DNA, the CDR3 is TGTGCCTGGAGTGTCCGGGCGTTGGGAGGCGGGGAGCTGTTTTTT.

The rearrangement links TRBV6-5 to TRBJ2-3, with D perhaps TRBD2 (5 bases). Looked up from germline, CDR1 is MNHEY and CDR2 is SVGAGI. This CDR3 comprises 14 residues. V was trimmed by 8 bases and J by 1 base, leaving 13 bases between them. The DNA of the CDR3 is TGTGCCAGCTGGGAAGCGGTCCGCACAGATACGCAGTATTTT. The encoded protein is CASWEAVRTDTQYF.

CDR3 DNA: TGTGCCAGCAGTACGTACCGCGGGACAGTGCCCTACGAGCAGTACTTC. Translating it yields CASSTYRGTVPYEQYF. The genes are TRBV27 and TRBJ2-7; possibly TRBD1 for D (7 bases). Germline V lookup: CDR1 MNHEY, CDR2 SMNVEV (reference sequence). The CDR3 runs 16 residues. With 5 bases removed from V and 2 bases from J, the gap between germline ends came to 19 bases.

The chain joins TRBV6-5 to TRBJ1-5; TRBD1 matches at 8 bases. The junction had 4 bases not matched to a gene; V was cut back by 6 bases and J by 3 bases. The CDR3 is made up of 14 amino acids. CDR1 is MNHEY, CDR2 SVGAGI, per germline. The CDR3 protein is CASRSTGDNQPQHF. The CDR3 nucleotides are TGTGCCAGCAGGTCGACAGGGGACAATCAGCCCCAGCATTTT.

The rearrangement links TRBV5-1 to TRBJ2-7; 12 bases are shared with TRBD2. After removal of 3 bases from V and 7 bases from J, the junction contained 2 bases not matched to a gene. Looked up from germline, CDR1 is SGHRS and CDR2 is YFSETQ. The CDR3 covers 13 residues. The CDR3: CASSSGLAGEQYF. The CDR3 DNA reads as TGCGCCAGCAGCTCAGGACTAGCGGGAGAGCAGTACTTC.

The chain recombines TRBV4-2 with TRBJ2-5; TRBD2 might be the D (5 bases). V lost 0 bases, J lost 3 bases, and 11 bases lay in between. The CDR3 contains 15 residues. Germline CDR1 reads LGHNA; CDR2 reads YNFKEQ. The CDR3 sequence: CASSQETKGEETQYF. The DNA of the CDR3 is TGTGCCAGCAGCCAAGAAACAAAGGGAGAAGAGACCCAGTACTTC.

CDR3 coding DNA: TGCGCCAGCAGCTTGACTACGGGGTCTGGGGCCAACGTCCTGACTTTC. This encodes CASSLTTGSGANVLTF. The chain employs TRBV5-1 and TRBJ2-6; TRBD2 is a possible D gene (5 bases). CDR1 is SGHRS and CDR2 is YFSETQ in the germline V gene. The V end lost 1 base, the J end lost 1 base, and 9 bases lay between the germline ends. The CDR3 totals 16 residues.

The gene calls are TRBV29-1 and TRBJ1-3; 7 positions match TRBD1. This CDR3 is built from 11 residues. The V segment lost 7 bases and the J segment 6 bases; nucleotides outside the gene matches: 3. Germline assignment: CDR1 SQVTM and CDR2 ANQGSEA. DNA of the CDR3: TGCAGCGCCGACAGGGCAAACACCATATATTTT. Translating gives CSADRANTIYF.

This clone was seen a single time. The chain recombines TRBV11-2 with TRBJ1-2, with D possibly matching TRBD1 (6 bases). The V gene lost 6 bases and the J gene lost 6 bases, with 11 bases spanning the gap. This CDR3 has 12 amino acids. Germline-derived CDR1 and CDR2 are SGHAT and FQNNGV. CDR3 DNA sequence: TGTGCCAGCAGAGCCCCAGGGGATGGCTACACCTTC. Residues: CASRAPGDGYTF.